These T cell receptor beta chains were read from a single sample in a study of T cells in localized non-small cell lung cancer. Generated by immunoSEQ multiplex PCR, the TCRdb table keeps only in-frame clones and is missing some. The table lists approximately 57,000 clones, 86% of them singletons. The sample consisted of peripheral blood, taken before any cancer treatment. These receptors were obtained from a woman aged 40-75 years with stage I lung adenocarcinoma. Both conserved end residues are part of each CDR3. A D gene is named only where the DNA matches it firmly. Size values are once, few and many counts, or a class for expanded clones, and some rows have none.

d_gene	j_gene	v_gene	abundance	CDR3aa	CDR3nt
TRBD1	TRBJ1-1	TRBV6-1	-	CAISTGLNTEAFF	TGTGCCATCTCGACAGGGCTCAACACTGAAGCTTTCTTT
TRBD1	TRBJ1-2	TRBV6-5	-	CASRLDRVTNYGYTF	TGTGCCAGCAGACTGGACAGGGTCACTAACTATGGCTACACCTTC
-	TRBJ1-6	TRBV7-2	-	CASRLVGSYNSPLHF	TGTGCCAGCAGGCTGGTAGGCTCCTATAATTCACCCCTCCACTTT
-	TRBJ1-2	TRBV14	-	CASSHRTFYGYTF	TGTGCCAGCAGCCACCGGACATTTTATGGCTACACCTTC
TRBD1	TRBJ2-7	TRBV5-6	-	CASSLGGTGTYEQYF	TGTGCCAGCAGCTTGGGTGGGACAGGCACCTACGAGCAGTACTTC
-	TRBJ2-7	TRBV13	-	CASSSTGLTSEQYF	TGTGCCAGCAGCTCTACAGGGTTGACTAGCGAGCAGTACTTC
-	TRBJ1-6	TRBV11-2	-	CASSAAGDNSPLHF	TGTGCCAGCAGTGCCGCAGGAGATAATTCACCCCTCCACTTT
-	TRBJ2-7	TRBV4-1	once	CASSQERVSSYEQYF	TGCGCCAGCAGCCAAGAGAGGGTTTCCTCCTACGAGCAGTACTTC
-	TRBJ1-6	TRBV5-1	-	CASSLGDTRNSPLHF	TGCGCCAGCAGCTTGGGGGACACCAGGAATTCACCCCTCCACTTT
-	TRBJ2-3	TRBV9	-	CASSVVEVVWDIGPSGTQYF	TGTGCCAGCAGCGTAGTCGAGGTGGTGTGGGACATTGGCCCTAGCGGTACGCAGTATTTT
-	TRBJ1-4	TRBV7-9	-	CASSLGSLGNEKLFF	TGTGCCAGCAGCTTAGGGTCCTTAGGAAATGAAAAACTGTTTTTT
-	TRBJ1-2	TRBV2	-	CASRVGAANYGYTF	TGTGCCAGCCGGGTGGGGGCTGCTAACTATGGCTACACCTTC
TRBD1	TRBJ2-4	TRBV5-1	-	CASSDGTGPNIQYF	TGCGCCAGCAGCGATGGGACAGGGCCCAACATTCAGTACTTC
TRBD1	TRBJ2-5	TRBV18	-	CASSPTDRAGQETQYF	TGTGCCAGCTCACCTACGGACAGGGCCGGCCAAGAGACCCAGTACTTC
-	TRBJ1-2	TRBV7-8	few	CASSSKGRDGYTF	TGTGCCAGCAGCTCAAAAGGGAGGGATGGCTACACCTTC
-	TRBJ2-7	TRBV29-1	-	CSVEQGSYEQYF	TGCAGCGTCGAACAGGGCTCCTACGAGCAGTACTTC
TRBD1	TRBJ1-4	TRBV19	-	CASRRQGSNEKLFF	TGTGCCAGTAGGAGACAGGGATCTAATGAAAAACTGTTTTTT
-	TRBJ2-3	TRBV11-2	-	CASSLDSGGFTDTQYF	TGTGCCAGCAGCTTAGATTCCGGGGGATTCACAGATACGCAGTATTTT
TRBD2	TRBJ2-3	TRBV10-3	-	CAISALAGRTDTQYF	TGTGCCATCAGTGCGCTAGCGGGGCGCACAGATACGCAGTATTTT
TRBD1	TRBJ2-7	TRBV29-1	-	CSVGTGGFSEQYF	TGCAGCGTTGGGACAGGGGGTTTTAGCGAGCAGTACTTC
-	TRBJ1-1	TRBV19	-	CASSIGRGTEAFF	TGTGCCAGTAGTATAGGTAGGGGCACTGAAGCTTTCTTT
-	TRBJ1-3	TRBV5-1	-	CASSYTGSPGNTIYF	TGCGCCAGCAGCTATACAGGTTCCCCTGGAAACACCATATATTTT
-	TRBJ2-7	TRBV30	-	CAWAGTRYEQYF	TGTGCCTGGGCCGGGACGCGTTACGAGCAGTACTTC
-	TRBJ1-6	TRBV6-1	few	CASSEGGVPNSPLHF	TGTGCCAGCTCCGAGGGGGGGGTGCCTAATTCACCCCTCCACTTT
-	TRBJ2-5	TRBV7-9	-	CASSFGGETQYF	TGTGCCAGCAGCTTCGGAGGGGAGACCCAGTACTTC
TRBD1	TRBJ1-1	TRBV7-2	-	CASRAGTGIKNTEAFF	TGTGCCAGCAGGGCCGGGACAGGGATTAAGAACACTGAAGCTTTCTTT
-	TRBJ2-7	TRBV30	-	CAWSPPKTGRVYEQYF	TGTGCCTGGAGTCCTCCGAAAACGGGGCGGGTCTACGAGCAGTACTTC
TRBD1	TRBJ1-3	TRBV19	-	CASTRDRVSGNTIYF	TGTGCCAGTACCCGGGACAGGGTCTCTGGAAACACCATATATTTT
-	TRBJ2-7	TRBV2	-	CASSNNYEQYF	TGTGCCAGCAGCAACAATTACGAGCAGTACTTC
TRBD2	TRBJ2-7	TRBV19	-	CASSIAGGRSIEQYF	TGTGCCAGTAGTATAGCGGGAGGCAGGAGCATCGAGCAGTACTTC
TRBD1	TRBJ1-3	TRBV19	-	CASSQQGMSGNTIYF	TGTGCCAGTAGTCAACAGGGGATGAGTGGAAACACCATATATTTT
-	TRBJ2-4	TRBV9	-	CASSPRGGVGKNIQYF	TGTGCCAGCAGCCCCCGCGGAGGGGTTGGCAAAAACATTCAGTACTTC
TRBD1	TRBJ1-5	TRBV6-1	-	CASEDRVGSNQPQHF	TGTGCCAGCGAAGACAGGGTCGGAAGCAATCAGCCCCAGCATTTT
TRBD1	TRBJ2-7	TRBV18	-	CASSPPRDRPNYEQYF	TGTGCCAGCTCACCACCCCGGGACAGGCCTAACTACGAGCAGTACTTC
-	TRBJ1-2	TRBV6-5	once	CASSMGLFYGYTF	TGTGCCAGCAGTATGGGACTGTTTTATGGCTACACCTTC
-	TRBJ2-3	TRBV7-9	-	CASSLDGGAADTQYF	TGTGCCAGCAGCTTAGATGGGGGGGCCGCCGATACGCAGTATTTT
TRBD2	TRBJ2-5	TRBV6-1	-	CASSEWTSVETQYF	TGTGCCAGCAGTGAATGGACTAGCGTAGAGACCCAGTACTTC
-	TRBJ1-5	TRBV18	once	CASSPSATGNQPQHF	TGTGCCAGCTCACCATCCGCGACAGGCAATCAGCCCCAGCATTTT
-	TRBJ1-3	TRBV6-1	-	CASKGEGLGNTIYF	TGTGCCAGCAAGGGAGAGGGGCTCGGAAACACCATATATTTT
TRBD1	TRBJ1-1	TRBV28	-	CASRGQSSWAFF	TGTGCCAGCAGGGGACAGTCGTCGTGGGCTTTCTTT
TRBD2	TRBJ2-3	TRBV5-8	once	CASSPQRGGTDTQYF	TGTGCCAGCAGCCCGCAGCGGGGGGGCACAGATACGCAGTATTTT
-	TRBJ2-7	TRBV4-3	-	CASSQGAGTYEQYF	TGCGCCAGCAGCCAAGGCGCAGGGACCTACGAGCAGTACTTC
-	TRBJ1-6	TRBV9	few	CASNDLSSPLHF	TGTGCCAGCAATGATCTTAGTTCACCCCTCCACTTT
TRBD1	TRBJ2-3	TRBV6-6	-	CASRKGQRSTDTQYF	TGTGCCAGCAGGAAGGGACAGCGAAGCACAGATACGCAGTATTTT
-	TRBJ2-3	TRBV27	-	CASRGLAIDTQYF	TGTGCCAGCAGAGGGCTAGCAATAGATACGCAGTATTTT
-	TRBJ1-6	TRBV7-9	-	CASSLGGMSNSPLHF	TGTGCCAGCAGCTTAGGGGGGATGAGTAATTCACCCCTCCACTTT
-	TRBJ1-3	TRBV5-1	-	CASSLEARGNTIYF	TGCGCCAGCAGCTTGGAGGCTCGGGGAAACACCATATATTTT
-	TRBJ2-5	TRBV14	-	CASSQDKQVISQETQYF	TGTGCCAGCAGCCAAGATAAACAGGTCATATCACAAGAGACCCAGTACTTC
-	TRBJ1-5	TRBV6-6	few	CASSWGDQPQHF	TGTGCCAGCAGCTGGGGGGATCAGCCCCAGCATTTT
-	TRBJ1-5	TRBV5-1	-	CASSPDGDYNQPQHF	TGCGCCAGCAGCCCGGACGGGGATTACAATCAGCCCCAGCATTTT
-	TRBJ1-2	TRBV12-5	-	CASGAPGRQGSGYTF	TGTGCTAGTGGTGCCCCGGGACGCCAGGGGAGTGGCTACACCTTC
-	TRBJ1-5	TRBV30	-	CAWSSKSGIPYSNQPQHF	TGTGCCTGGAGTAGTAAGAGTGGGATCCCATATAGCAATCAGCCCCAGCATTTT
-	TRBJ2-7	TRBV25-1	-	CASSEYRGGSSYEQYF	TGTGCCAGCAGTGAATACAGGGGCGGCAGCTCCTACGAGCAGTACTTC
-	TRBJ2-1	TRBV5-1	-	CASSLETTTTPRFF	TGCGCCAGCAGCTTGGAAACGACCACTACTCCTCGGTTCTTC
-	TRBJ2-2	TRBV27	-	CASSLSRGSGELFF	TGTGCCAGCAGTTTATCTCGGGGTTCCGGGGAGCTGTTTTTT